The 8 T cell receptor beta chains presented below share a single source sample, sequenced in a study of blood T cell repertoires in COVID-19. Clones were sequenced by immunoSEQ multiplex PCR, and TCRdb holds only the in-frame ones, with some missing. Here the sample spans just over 300,000 clones, approximately 91% being singletons. Sequencing was carried out using PBMCs or T cells enriched from blood (not recorded which). The receptors originated from a woman aged 40-49 years who had recovered from COVID-19.

The chain is built from TRBV2 and TRBJ2-3; TRBD2 matches at 10 bases. This CDR3 contains 15 residues. Per the germline V gene, CDR1 is SNHLY and CDR2 is FYNNEI. Trimming cost V 7 bases and J 3 bases; bases outside gene matches: 7. CDR3 sequence reads: CASTRTSGNTDTQYF. As DNA, the CDR3 is TGTGCCAGCACAAGGACTAGCGGCAATACAGATACGCAGTATTTT. Based on the CDR3 plus reference TRBV2 and TRBJ2-3, the full variable domain is EPEVTQTPSHQVTQMGQEVILRCVPISNHLYFYWYRQILGQKVEFLVSFYNNEISEKSEIFDDQFSVERPDGSNFTLKIRSTKLEDSAMYFCASTRTSGNTDTQYFGPGTRLTVL.

This clone was seen only once. The chain uses TRBV11-2 and TRBJ2-2; 8 bases align to TRBD2. The CDR3 contains 16 residues. V lost 4 bases, J lost 9 bases, and 13 bases stayed unmatched. Germline V gene data show CDR1 as SGHAT and CDR2 as FQNNGV. CDR3 coding DNA: TGTGCCAGCAGCTCGGGACTAGTTGGTACTTTCAGGGAGCTGTTTTTT. This sequence encodes CASSSGLVGTFRELFF.

V is TRBV14 and J is TRBJ2-3, with 7 bases that match TRBD2. The CDR3 runs to 15 residues. The V segment lost 3 bases and the J segment 7 bases; nucleotides outside the gene matches: 10. Germline assignment: CDR1 SGHDN and CDR2 FVKESK. In nucleotides, the CDR3 is TGTGCCAGCAGCCACCGGGACTATCCAACACATACGCAGTATTTT. Amino acids: CASSHRDYPTHTQYF.

The chain combines TRBV11-3 with TRBJ2-7; 9 nucleotides match TRBD1. The CDR3 loop spans 17 amino acids. Germline values: CDR1 SGHNT, CDR2 YENEEA. The trim removed 1 base at V and 6 bases at J, leaving 13 bases unmatched. The CDR3 here is CASSLGPGTGSLGEQYF. CDR3 bases: TGTGCCAGCAGCTTAGGCCCCGGGACAGGGTCCTTAGGCGAGCAGTACTTC.

The chain has TRBV6-2 or TRBV6-3 and TRBJ1-2; perhaps TRBD1 as D (5 bases). The V end was cut by 2 bases, the J end by 4 bases, with 14 bases between. The germline CDR1 and CDR2 sequences are MNHEY and SVGEGT. CDR3 size: 15 residues. Here the CDR3 DNA reads TGTGCCAGCAGTTACGGGCAGGGTTGGATCTATGGCTACACCTTC. This sequence encodes CASSYGQGWIYGYTF.

The V call is TRBV11-3, the J call TRBJ2-7; TRBD2 aligns across 9 bases. The CDR3 contains 14 residues. CDR1 SGHNT and CDR2 YENEEA come from the germline V gene. With 8 bases clipped from V and 0 bases from J, the junction kept 5 bases outside the gene matches. CDR3 region: CASGRTSASYEQYF. Here the CDR3 DNA reads TGTGCCAGCGGGAGGACTAGCGCCTCCTACGAGCAGTACTTC.

The rearrangement uses TRBV7-2 and TRBJ2-2; D perhaps matches TRBD1 (6 bases). Trimming pared 1 base from V and 9 bases from J, leaving 18 bases between. CDR3 length: 16 residues. Germline assignment: CDR1 SGHTA and CDR2 FQGNSA. This chain's CDR3 is CASSLVSGVGVRELFF. The CDR3 DNA is TGTGCCAGCAGCTTAGTGTCAGGGGTGGGGGTTAGGGAGCTGTTTTTT.

The count of this clone is one. The gene calls are TRBV3-1 (or the pseudogene TRBV3-2) and TRBJ1-1; weak D call: TRBD1 (5 bases). V was clipped by 5 bases and J by 4 bases, with 11 bases between them. This CDR3 contains 13 residues. CDR1 and CDR2 (germline): LGHDT, YNNKEL (reference sequence). CDR3 region: CASSLEGSTEAFF. In DNA form, the CDR3 reads TGTGCCAGCAGCTTGGAGGGGTCCACTGAAGCTTTCTTT.